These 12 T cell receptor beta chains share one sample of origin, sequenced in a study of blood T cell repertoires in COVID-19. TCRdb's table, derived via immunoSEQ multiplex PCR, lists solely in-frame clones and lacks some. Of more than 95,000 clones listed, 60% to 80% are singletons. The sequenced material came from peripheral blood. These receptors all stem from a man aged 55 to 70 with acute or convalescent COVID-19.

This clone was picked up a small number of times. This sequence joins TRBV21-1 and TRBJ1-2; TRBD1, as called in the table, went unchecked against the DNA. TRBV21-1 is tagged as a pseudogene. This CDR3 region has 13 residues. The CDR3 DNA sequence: TGTGCCAGCAGCAAAGGGACCAGGGGTGGCTACACCTTC. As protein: CASSKGTRGGYTF.

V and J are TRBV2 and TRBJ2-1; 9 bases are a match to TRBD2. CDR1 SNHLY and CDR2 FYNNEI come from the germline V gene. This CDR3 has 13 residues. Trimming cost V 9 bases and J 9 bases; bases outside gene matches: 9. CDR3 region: CASSSGIGVEQFF. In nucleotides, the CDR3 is TGTGCCAGTTCTAGCGGGATCGGCGTTGAGCAGTTCTTC.

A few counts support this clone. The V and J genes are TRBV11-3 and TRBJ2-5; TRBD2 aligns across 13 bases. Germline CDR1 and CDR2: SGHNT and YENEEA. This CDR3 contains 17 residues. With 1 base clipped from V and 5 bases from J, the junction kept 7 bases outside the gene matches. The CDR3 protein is CASSLGVTSGRMETQYF. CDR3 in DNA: TGTGCCAGCAGCTTAGGAGTGACTAGCGGGAGGATGGAGACCCAGTACTTC.

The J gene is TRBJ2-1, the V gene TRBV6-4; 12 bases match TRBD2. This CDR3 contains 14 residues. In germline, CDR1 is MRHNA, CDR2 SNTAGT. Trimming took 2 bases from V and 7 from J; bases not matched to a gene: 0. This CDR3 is CASSDGTSGNEQFF. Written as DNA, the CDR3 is TGTGCCAGCAGTGACGGGACTAGCGGGAATGAGCAGTTCTTC.

The chain's CDR3 is CASSQVQGGSTEAFF. CDR3 in DNA: TGTGCCAGCAGCCAAGTACAGGGTGGGAGCACTGAAGCTTTCTTT. This chain joins TRBV14 and TRBJ1-1, with D possibly TRBD1 on 6 matching bases. The CDR3 loop spans 15 amino acids. The V gene's germline CDR1 is SGHDN and CDR2 FVKESK. V was shortened by 1 base and J by 4 bases, with 13 bases between the two germline ends.

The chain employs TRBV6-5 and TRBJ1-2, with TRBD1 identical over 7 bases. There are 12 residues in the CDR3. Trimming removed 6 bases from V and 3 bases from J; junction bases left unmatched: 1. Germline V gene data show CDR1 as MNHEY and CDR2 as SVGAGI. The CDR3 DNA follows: TGTGCCAGCAGGACAGGGTACTATGGCTACACCTTC. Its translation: CASRTGYYGYTF.

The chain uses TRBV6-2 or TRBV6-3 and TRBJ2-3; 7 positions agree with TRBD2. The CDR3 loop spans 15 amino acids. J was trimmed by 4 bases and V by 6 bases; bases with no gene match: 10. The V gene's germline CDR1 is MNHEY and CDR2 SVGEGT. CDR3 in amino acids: CASSRSGVGADTQYF. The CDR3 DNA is TGTGCCAGCAGCCGGAGCGGGGTTGGCGCAGATACGCAGTATTTT.

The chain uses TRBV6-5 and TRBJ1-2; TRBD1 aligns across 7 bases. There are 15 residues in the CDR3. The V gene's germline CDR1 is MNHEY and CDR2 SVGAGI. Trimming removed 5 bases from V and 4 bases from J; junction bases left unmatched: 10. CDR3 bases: TGTGCCAGCAGTACCCGGGACAGAGCCGCCTATGGCTACACCTTC. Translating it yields CASSTRDRAAYGYTF.

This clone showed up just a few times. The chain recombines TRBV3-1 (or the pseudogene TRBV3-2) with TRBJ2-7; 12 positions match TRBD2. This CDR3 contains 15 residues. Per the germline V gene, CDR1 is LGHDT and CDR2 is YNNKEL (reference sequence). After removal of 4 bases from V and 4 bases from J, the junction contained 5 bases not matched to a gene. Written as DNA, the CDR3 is TGTGCCAGCAGCCGTAAACTAGCGGGGGGTTACGAGCAGTACTTC. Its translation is CASSRKLAGGYEQYF.

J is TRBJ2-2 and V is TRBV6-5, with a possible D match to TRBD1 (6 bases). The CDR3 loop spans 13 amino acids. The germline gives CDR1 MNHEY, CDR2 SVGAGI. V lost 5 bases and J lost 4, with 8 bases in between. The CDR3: CASSNRVTGELFF. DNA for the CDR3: TGTGCCAGCAGTAACAGGGTCACCGGGGAGCTGTTTTTT.

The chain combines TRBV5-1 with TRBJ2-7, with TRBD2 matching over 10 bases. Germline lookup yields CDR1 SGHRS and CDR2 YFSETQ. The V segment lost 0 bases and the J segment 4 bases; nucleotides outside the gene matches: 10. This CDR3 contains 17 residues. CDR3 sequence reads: CASSLVVGPSGSYEQYF. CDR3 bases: TGCGCCAGCAGCTTGGTTGTCGGGCCTAGCGGGAGTTACGAGCAGTACTTC.

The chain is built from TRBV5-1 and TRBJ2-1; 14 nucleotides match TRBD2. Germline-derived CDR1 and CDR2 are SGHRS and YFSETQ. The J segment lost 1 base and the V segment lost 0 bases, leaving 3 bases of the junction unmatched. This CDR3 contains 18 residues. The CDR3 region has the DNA TGCGCCAGCAGCTTGGCTAGACTAGCGGGAGGGTCCTACAATGAGCAGTTCTTC. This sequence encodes CASSLARLAGGSYNEQFF.